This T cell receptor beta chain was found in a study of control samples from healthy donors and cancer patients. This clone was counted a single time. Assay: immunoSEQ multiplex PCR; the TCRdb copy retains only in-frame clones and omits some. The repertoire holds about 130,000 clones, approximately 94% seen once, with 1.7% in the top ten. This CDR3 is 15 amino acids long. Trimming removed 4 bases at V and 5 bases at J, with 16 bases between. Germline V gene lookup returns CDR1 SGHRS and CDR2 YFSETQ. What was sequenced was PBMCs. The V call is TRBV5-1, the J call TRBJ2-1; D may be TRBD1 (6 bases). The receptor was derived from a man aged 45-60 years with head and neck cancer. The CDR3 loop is CASSVTGGYHNEQFF. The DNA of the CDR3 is TGCGCCAGCAGCGTTACTGGGGGCTACCACAATGAGCAGTTCTTC.